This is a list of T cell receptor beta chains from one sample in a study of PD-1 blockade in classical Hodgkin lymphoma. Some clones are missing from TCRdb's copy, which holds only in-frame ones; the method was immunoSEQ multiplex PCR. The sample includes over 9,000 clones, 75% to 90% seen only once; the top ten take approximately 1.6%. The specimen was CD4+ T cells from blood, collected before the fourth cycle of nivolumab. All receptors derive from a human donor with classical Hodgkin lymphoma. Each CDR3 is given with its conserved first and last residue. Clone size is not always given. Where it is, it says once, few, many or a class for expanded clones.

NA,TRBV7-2,CASSLRGEGQPQHF
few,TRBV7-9,CASSPDWAGAFF
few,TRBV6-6,CASSPRYEQYF
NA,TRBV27,CASSLFWNMNTEAFF
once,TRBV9,CASSPQTGLNEKLFF
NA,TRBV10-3,CAISESSGAQGQYF
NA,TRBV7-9,CASSMTSGRDKNIQYF
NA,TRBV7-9,CASSPAGGFGTGELFF
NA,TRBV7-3,CASSLSGPTEAFF
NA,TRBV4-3,CASSQDLRNTIYF
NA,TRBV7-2,CASSLATGISGNTIYF
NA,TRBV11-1,CASSLAWPGGDTQYF
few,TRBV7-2,CASSLGVSVGTEAFF
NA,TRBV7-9,CASSLSRGQGGTAYEQYF
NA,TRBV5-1,CASSAAEGRSEAFF
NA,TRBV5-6,CASSLSGLAASYEQYF
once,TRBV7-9,CASSLEGGGTTDTQYF
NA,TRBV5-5,CASSLAHFWTGVKETQYF
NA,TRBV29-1,CSVDRRTGIYNEQFF
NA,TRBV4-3,CASSPKRGLRGTGELFF
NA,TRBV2,CARADIGSGNTIYF
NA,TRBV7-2,CASNLAGQETQYF
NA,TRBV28,CASSLGGPVGHEQFF
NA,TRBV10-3,CAISGGDSQETQYF
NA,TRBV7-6,CASSPSGVNTEAFF
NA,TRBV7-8,CASSLWSRGRGNQETQYF